This T cell receptor beta chain comes out of a study of T cell responses to AZD1222 COVID-19 vaccine (TCRdb year 2021). Study-level background: AZD1222 recipients whose second dose came at about 4 weeks and those whose second dose came at about 12 weeks were combined into one group, since spike-specific TCR depth and breadth did not differ between the two schedules. A total of 230 to 250 trial participants underwent TCR sequencing, of whom 207 received two doses of AZD1222 and around 26 received two doses of the MenACWY control vaccine. Trial participants were enrolled by age into subgroups of 18-55, 56-69 and 70-plus years, and around 150, 28 and 57 TCR-sequenced participants, respectively, were included in these subgroups. Study-wide conclusions, independent of this receptor: In the small 56-69-year group, the increase in depth fell short of significance, most likely because of low power. Because no day 14 peak-response samples were available, repertoires were characterized only after the peak T cell response. Only 5 to 7 AZD1222 recipients were SARS-CoV-2 seropositive at baseline, limiting conclusions about previously exposed vaccinees. Most participants were white British and females outnumbered males, and the authors suggested that clonal diversity may have been underestimated. The whole spike protein was spanned by vaccine-associated CD4 TCRs, and dominant responses were seen in regions 160-218 and 743-854. Reportedly, almost half of the unique spike-specific TCRs recognized epitopes lying outside the regions that are mutated in the B.1.351 and B.1.1.7 variants. Spike-specific TCR breadth and depth rose significantly after two AZD1222 doses compared with day 0 and with MenACWY recipients.

Deletion took 4 bases off V and 6 bases off J, with a span of 20 bases between the germline ends. The germline V gene provides CDR1 SGHDT and CDR2 YYEEEE. Inclusive of the bounding cysteine and phenylalanine, the CDR3 is 16 residues long. The retained sequence is limited to the CDR3, 48 bases, with the frame set at the first base. The CDR3 regions of human TCRbeta chains were subjected to immunosequencing. The authors' pipeline ran thus. TCRs in the repertoires were compared against a reference library of SARS-CoV-2-specific TCRs that had been generated with the MIRA antigen-specificity platform. Breadth meant the fraction of unique TCRs that were SARS-CoV-2-associated, whereas depth meant the fraction of total T cells that were SARS-CoV-2-associated. Using the MIRA data, every spike-specific TCR was mapped to the spike region that the TCR reacted to and assigned to either a CD4 or a CD8 class. Log10-transformed breadth and depth values were compared by one-way ANOVA with Sidak's multiple comparisons tests. This is the immuneACCESS table as TCRdb keeps it, with only in-frame sequences that have V and J called. A part of the clones is gone; compared with another copy, unresolved V genes explain less than half, and the rest is unexplained. V and J calls and clone size come straight from that table; D and trimming were deduced from the DNA. This sample lists about 130,000 clones; 93% were detected once. The ten most abundant clones make up 2.5% to 4% of the sample.

The sample's time point label is to be understood as: baseline before first vaccination. Vaccinee samples were obtained from the UK trials COV001 and COV002, which included a single-blind randomized controlled phase 2/3 trial of AZD1222 (ChAdOx1 nCoV-19) in healthy adults. Trial participant PBMC samples were collected at day 0 and day 28 after the second dose for TCRbeta chain sequencing. In the case of this clone: This receptor's antigen is unknown. Per-nucleotide qualities are absent, and no much larger clonotype sits a single base away.

The source material was peripheral blood, sampled on day 0 of AZD1222 vaccination. The chain employs TRBV5-6 and TRBJ2-4; the D gene is unclear. The receptor was derived from an adult in good health. The DNA reads TGTGCCAGCAGCCCCCGTGGGGTAGAAGGCGGAAACATTCAGTACTTC. Its amino acids are CASSPRGVEGGNIQYF.